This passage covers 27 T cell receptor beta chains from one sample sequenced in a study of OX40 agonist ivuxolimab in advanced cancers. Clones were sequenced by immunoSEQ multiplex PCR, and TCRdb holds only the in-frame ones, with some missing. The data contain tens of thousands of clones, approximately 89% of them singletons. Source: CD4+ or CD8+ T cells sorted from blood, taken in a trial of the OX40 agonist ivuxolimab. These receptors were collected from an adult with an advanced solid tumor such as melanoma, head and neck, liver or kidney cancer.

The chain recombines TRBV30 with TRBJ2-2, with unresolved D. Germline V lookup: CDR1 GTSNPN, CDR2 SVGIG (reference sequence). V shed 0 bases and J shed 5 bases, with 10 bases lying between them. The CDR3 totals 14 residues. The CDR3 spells CAWSVQPRTGELFF. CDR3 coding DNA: TGTGCCTGGAGTGTACAACCAAGGACCGGGGAGCTGTTTTTT.

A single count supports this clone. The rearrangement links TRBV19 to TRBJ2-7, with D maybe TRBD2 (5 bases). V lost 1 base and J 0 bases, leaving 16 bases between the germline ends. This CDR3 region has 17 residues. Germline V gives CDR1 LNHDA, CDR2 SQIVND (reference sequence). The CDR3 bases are TGTGCCAGTAGTATAGGTCGCAGCGGATCTATCTCCTACGAGCAGTACTTC. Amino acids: CASSIGRSGSISYEQYF.

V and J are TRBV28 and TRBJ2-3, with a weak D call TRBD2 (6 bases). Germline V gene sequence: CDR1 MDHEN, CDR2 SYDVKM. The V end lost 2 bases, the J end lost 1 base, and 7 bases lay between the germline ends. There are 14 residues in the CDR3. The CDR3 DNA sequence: TGTGCCAGCAGTTTACCGGGGGGCACAGATACGCAGTATTTT. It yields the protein CASSLPGGTDTQYF.

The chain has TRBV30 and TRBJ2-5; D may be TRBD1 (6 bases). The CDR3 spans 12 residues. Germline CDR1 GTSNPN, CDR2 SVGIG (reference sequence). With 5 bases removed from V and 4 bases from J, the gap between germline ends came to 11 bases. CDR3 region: CAWQIGGETQYF. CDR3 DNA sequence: TGTGCCTGGCAAATAGGGGGAGAGACCCAGTACTTC.

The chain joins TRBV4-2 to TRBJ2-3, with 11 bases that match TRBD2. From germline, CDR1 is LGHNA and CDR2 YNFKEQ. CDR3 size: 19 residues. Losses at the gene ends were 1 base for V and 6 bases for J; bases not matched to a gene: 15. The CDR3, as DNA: TGTGCCAGCAGCCAAGCGGATGGGACTAGCGGTGGGAGCGTGGATACGCAGTATTTT. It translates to CASSQADGTSGGSVDTQYF.

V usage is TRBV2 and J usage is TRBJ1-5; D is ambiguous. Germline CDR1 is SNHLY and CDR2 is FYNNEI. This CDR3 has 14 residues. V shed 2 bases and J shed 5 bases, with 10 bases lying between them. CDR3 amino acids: CASSEIVLDQPQHF. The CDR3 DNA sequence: TGTGCCAGCAGTGAAATTGTCTTAGATCAGCCCCAGCATTTT.

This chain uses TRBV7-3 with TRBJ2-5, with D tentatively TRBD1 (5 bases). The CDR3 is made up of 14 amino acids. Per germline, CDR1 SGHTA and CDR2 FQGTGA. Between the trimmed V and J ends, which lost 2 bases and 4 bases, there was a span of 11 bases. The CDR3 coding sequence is TGTGCCAGCAGCTTACTTGCAGGGTCAGAGACCCAGTACTTC. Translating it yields CASSLLAGSETQYF.

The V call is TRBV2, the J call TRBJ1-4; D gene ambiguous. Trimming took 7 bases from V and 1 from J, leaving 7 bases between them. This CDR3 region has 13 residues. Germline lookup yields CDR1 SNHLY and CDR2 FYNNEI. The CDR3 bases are TGTGCCAGCAAAGGTGGAACTAATGAAAAACTGTTTTTT. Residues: CASKGGTNEKLFF.

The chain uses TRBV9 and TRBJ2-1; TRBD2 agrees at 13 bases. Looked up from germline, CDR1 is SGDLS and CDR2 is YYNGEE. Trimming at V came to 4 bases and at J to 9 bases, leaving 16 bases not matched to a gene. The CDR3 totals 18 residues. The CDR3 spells CASSPRRETSGRTSEQFF. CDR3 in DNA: TGTGCCAGCAGCCCCCGTAGGGAGACTAGCGGGAGGACGAGTGAGCAGTTCTTC.

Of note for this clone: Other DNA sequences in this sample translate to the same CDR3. The CDR3 sequence: CASTRRSLTYEQYF. Here the CDR3 DNA reads TGTGCCAGCACCCGTCGGTCCCTGACCTACGAGCAGTACTTC. The chain is built from TRBV2 and TRBJ2-7; D is unclear. Looked up from germline, CDR1 is SNHLY and CDR2 is FYNNEI. The CDR3 is 14 residues long. Trimming took off 7 bases at V and 2 bases at J, with 15 bases between the two ends.

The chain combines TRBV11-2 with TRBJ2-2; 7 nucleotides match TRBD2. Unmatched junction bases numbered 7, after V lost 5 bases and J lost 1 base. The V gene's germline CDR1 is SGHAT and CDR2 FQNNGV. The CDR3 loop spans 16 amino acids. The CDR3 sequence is CASSPPGGRNTGELFF. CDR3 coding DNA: TGTGCCAGCAGCCCTCCTGGCGGGAGGAACACCGGGGAGCTGTTTTTT.

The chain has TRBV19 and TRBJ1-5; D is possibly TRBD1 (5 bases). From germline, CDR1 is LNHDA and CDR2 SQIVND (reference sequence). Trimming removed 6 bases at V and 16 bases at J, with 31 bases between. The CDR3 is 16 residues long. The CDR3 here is CASSQDSRGMQSAPHF. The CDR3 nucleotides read TGTGCCAGTAGCCAAGACAGCAGAGGGATGCAATCAGCCCCCCATTTT. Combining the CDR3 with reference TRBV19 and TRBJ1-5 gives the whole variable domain DGGITQSPKYLFRKEGQNVTLSCEQNLNHDAMYWYRQDPGQGLRLIYYSQIVNDFQKGDIAEGYSVSREKKESFPLTVTSAQKNPTAFYLCASSQDSRGMQSAPHFGDGTRLSIL.

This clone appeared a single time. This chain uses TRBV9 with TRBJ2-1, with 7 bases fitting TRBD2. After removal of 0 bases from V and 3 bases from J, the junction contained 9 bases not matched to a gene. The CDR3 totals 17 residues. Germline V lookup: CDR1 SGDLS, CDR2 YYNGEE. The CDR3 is CASSVVGGGANYNEQFF. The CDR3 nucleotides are TGTGCCAGCAGCGTAGTCGGCGGGGGAGCCAACTACAATGAGCAGTTCTTC.

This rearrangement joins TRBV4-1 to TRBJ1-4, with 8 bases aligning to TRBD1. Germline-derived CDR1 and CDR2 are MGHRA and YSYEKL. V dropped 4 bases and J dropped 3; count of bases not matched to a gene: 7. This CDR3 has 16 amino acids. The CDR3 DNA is TGCGCCAGCAGCCTAGGTGGGACAGGCCCTAATGAAAAACTGTTTTTT. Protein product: CASSLGGTGPNEKLFF.

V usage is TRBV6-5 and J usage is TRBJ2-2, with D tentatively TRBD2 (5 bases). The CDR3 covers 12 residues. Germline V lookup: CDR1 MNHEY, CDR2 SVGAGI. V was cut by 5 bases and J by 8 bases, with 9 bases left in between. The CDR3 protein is CASSRRSGELFF. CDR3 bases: TGTGCCAGCAGTAGGAGGTCGGGGGAGCTGTTTTTT.

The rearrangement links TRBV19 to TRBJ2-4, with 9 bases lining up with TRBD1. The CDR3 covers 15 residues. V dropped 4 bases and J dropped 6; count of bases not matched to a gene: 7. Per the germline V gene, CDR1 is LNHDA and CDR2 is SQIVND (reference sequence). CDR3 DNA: TGTGCCAGTAGTACCGAGGGACAGGGTGGAAACATTCAGTACTTC. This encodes CASSTEGQGGNIQYF. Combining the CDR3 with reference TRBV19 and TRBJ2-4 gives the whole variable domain DGGITQSPKYLFRKEGQNVTLSCEQNLNHDAMYWYRQDPGQGLRLIYYSQIVNDFQKGDIAEGYSVSREKKESFPLTVTSAQKNPTAFYLCASSTEGQGGNIQYFGAGTRLSVL.

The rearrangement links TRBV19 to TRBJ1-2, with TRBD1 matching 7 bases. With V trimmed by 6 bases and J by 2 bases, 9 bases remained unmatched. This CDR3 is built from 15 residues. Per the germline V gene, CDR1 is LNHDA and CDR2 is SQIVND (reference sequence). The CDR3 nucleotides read TGTGCCAGTAGGAATGACAGGGATTTGAACTATGGCTACACCTTC. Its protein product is CASRNDRDLNYGYTF.

As DNA, the CDR3 is TGTGCCAGCAGCCAAGTTGCGGGAGACCTCCGGGAGCAGTACTTC. Protein product: CASSQVAGDLREQYF. This sequence joins TRBV4-2 and TRBJ2-7; TRBD2 matches at 7 bases. This CDR3 region has 15 residues. Germline lookup yields CDR1 LGHNA and CDR2 YNFKEQ. Trimming at V came to 1 base and at J to 7 bases, leaving 10 bases not matched to a gene.

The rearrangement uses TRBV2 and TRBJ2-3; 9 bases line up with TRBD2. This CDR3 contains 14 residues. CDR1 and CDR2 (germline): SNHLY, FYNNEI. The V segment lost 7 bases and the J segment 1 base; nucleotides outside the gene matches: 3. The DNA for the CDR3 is TGTGCCAGCAATTTAGCGGGAGGCACAGATACGCAGTATTTT. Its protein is CASNLAGGTDTQYF.

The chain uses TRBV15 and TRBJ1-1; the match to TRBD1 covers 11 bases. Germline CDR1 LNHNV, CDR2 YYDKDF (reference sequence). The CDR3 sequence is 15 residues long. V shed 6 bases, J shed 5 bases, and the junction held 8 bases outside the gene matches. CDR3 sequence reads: CATRRDRGRETEAFF. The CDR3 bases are TGTGCCACCAGGCGGGACAGGGGGAGAGAGACTGAAGCTTTCTTT.

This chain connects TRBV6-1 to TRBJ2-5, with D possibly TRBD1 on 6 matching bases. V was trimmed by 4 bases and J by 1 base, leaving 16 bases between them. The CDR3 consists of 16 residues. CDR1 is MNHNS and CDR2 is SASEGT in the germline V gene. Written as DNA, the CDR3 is TGTGCCAGCAGTGCACTTGGACAGATCTTCCAAGAGACCCAGTACTTC. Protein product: CASSALGQIFQETQYF.

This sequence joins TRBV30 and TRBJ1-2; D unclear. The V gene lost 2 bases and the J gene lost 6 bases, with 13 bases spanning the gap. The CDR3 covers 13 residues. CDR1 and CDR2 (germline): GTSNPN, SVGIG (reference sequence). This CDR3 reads CAWSLTPRDGYTF. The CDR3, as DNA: TGTGCCTGGAGTTTAACACCTCGGGATGGCTACACCTTC. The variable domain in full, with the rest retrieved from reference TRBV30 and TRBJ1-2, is SQTIHQWPATLVQPVGSPLSLECTVEGTSNPNLYWYRQAAGRGLQLLFYSVGIGQISSEVPQNLSASRPQDRQFILSSKKLLLSDSGFYLCAWSLTPRDGYTFGSGTRLTVV.

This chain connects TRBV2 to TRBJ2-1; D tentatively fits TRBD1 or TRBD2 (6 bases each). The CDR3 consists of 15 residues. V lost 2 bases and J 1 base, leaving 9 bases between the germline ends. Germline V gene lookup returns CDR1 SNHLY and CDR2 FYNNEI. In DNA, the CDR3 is TGTGCCAGCAGTGAATGGGGGGCATCCTACAATGAGCAGTTCTTC. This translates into CASSEWGASYNEQFF.

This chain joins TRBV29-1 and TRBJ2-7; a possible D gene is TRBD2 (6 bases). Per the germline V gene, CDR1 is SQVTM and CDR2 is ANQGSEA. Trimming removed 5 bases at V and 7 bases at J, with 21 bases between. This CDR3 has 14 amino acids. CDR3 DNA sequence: TGCAGCGTTCGGCGGGACGTCGCGACCCTAGAGCAGTACTTC. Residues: CSVRRDVATLEQYF.

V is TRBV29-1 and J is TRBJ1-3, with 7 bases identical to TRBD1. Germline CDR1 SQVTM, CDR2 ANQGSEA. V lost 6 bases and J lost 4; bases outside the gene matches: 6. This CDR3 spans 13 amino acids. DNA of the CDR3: TGCAGCGTGGGGACAGTCCCAGGAAACACCATATATTTT. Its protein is CSVGTVPGNTIYF.

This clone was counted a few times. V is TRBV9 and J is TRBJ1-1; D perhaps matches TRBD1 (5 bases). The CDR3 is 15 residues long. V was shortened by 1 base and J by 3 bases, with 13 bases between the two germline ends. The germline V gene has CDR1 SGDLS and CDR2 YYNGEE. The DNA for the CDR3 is TGTGCCAGCAGCGTATCCCCGGCGGGGGACACTGAAGCTTTCTTT. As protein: CASSVSPAGDTEAFF.

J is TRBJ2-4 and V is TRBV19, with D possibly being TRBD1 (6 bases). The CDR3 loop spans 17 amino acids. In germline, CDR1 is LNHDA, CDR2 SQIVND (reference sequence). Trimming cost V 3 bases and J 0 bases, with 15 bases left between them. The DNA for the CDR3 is TGTGCCAGTAGTATGGGGGCCCGGGACCTAGCCAAAAACATTCAGTACTTC. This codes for CASSMGARDLAKNIQYF.